A single sample gave rise to the 23 T cell receptor beta chains below, sequenced in a study of a mutant IDH1 vaccine in newly diagnosed glioma. The repertoire was sequenced with immunoSEQ multiplex PCR; TCRdb's copy has only in-frame clones and lacks some. The repertoire has roughly 86,000 clones, approximately 89% of them found once; the top ten carry around 0.73%. These receptors are not linked to any known antigen. Sample time point: week 47, end of study. Every vaccine dose comprised 300 ug of mutant IDH1 20-mer peptide plus topical imiquimod. The specimen comprised PBMCs, sampled from a glioma patient whose treatment included an IDH1 peptide vaccine. The receptors shown here come from a woman in her forties or fifties with glioma.

The V and J genes are TRBV28 and TRBJ2-2; D is perhaps TRBD2 (6 bases). This CDR3 comprises 15 residues. With 2 bases removed from V and 1 base from J, the gap between germline ends came to 8 bases. CDR1 and CDR2 (germline): MDHEN, SYDVKM. The CDR3 here is CASSLGGGNTGELFF. In DNA form, the CDR3 reads TGTGCCAGCAGTTTAGGGGGAGGGAACACCGGGGAGCTGTTTTTT.

The J gene is TRBJ2-1, the V gene TRBV30; unclear D gene. This CDR3 contains 12 residues. Trimming stripped 2 bases from V and 4 bases from J, with 6 bases between. Per the germline V gene, CDR1 is GTSNPN and CDR2 is SVGIG (reference sequence). The CDR3 region is CAWSPLYNEQFF. In nucleotides, the CDR3 is TGTGCCTGGAGTCCCCTATACAATGAGCAGTTCTTC.

The chain recombines TRBV6-5 with TRBJ1-2; TRBD1 might be the D (6 bases). Germline V gene data show CDR1 as MNHEY and CDR2 as SVGAGI. This CDR3 comprises 15 residues. Trimming removed 8 bases at V and 5 bases at J, with 21 bases between. The CDR3 sequence is CASAYSEGEWYGYTF. CDR3 sequence (DNA): TGTGCCAGCGCCTACTCCGAGGGGGAGTGGTATGGCTACACCTTC.

The J gene is TRBJ2-5, the V gene TRBV13; no definite D call. CDR1 is PRHDT and CDR2 is FYEKMQ in the germline V gene (reference sequence). Trimming removed 4 bases from V and 2 bases from J, with 11 bases in between. The CDR3 length is 14 residues. CDR3 sequence (DNA): TGTGCCAGCAGCTCCCGACACATTCAAGAGACCCAGTACTTC. As protein: CASSSRHIQETQYF.

CDR3 DNA: TGCGCCAGCAGCCTATCCCCAAATGAAAAACTGTTTTTT. Residues: CASSLSPNEKLFF. This chain connects TRBV5-1 to TRBJ1-4, with D unresolved. Trimming pared 4 bases from V and 5 bases from J, leaving 9 bases between. The length of the CDR3 is 13 residues. Germline CDR1 reads SGHRS; CDR2 reads YFSETQ.

The CDR3 region is CASRNRRSGTDTQYF. The CDR3 DNA reads TGTGCCAGTAGGAATCGAAGGTCGGGCACAGATACGCAGTATTTT. The V gene is TRBV19, the J gene TRBJ2-3; D not certain. This CDR3 has 15 amino acids. The ends were cut back, 6 bases at V and 1 base at J, with 14 bases in the middle. Germline CDR1 and CDR2: LNHDA and SQIVND (reference sequence).

The V gene is TRBV5-6, the J gene TRBJ2-5, with D possibly being TRBD1 (5 bases). The V end lost 4 bases, the J end lost 4 bases, and 8 bases lay between the germline ends. The CDR3 loop spans 12 amino acids. Germline lookup yields CDR1 SGHDT and CDR2 YYEEEE. Written as DNA, the CDR3 is TGTGCCAGCAGCGGGGCTGGAGAGACCCAGTACTTC. Translation: CASSGAGETQYF.

This clone has only one observation. This chain links TRBV19 with TRBJ2-7, with D hard to call. The CDR3 contains 16 residues. CDR1 and CDR2 (germline): LNHDA, SQIVND (reference sequence). V was shortened by 0 bases and J by 4 bases, with 16 bases between the two germline ends. The CDR3 region is CASSIDAVGSYYEQYF. The CDR3 coding sequence is TGTGCCAGTAGTATAGATGCGGTTGGCAGCTATTACGAGCAGTACTTC.

This rearrangement joins TRBV15 to TRBJ2-7; 9 nucleotides align to TRBD1. Germline V gives CDR1 LNHNV, CDR2 YYDKDF (reference sequence). The ends lost 0 bases at V and 5 bases at J; junction bases unmatched: 8. The CDR3 totals 16 residues. This chain's CDR3 is CATSRDLGTGKNEQYF. Written as DNA, the CDR3 is TGTGCCACCAGCAGAGATCTCGGGACAGGGAAGAACGAGCAGTACTTC.

This chain connects TRBV4-1 to TRBJ2-1, with D unclear. Germline V gene data show CDR1 as MGHRA and CDR2 as YSYEKL. This CDR3 is built from 15 residues. The ends were cut back, 0 bases at V and 7 bases at J, with 13 bases in the middle. CDR3 bases: TGCGCCAGCAGCCAAGATCGCCGCCGTGAGAATGAGCAGTTCTTC. Encoded protein: CASSQDRRRENEQFF.

As DNA, the CDR3 is TGTGCCAGTAGTATCAGAGGAGGACGCCGCACAGATACGCAGTATTTT. Amino acids: CASSIRGGRRTDTQYF. This chain uses TRBV19 with TRBJ2-3; a weak D match, TRBD2 (5 bases). The ends were cut back, 3 bases at V and 1 base at J, with 14 bases in the middle. Germline-derived CDR1 and CDR2 are LNHDA and SQIVND (reference sequence). CDR3 size: 16 residues. The full variable domain, in which reference TRBV19 and TRBJ2-3 provide the parts outside the CDR3, is DGGITQSPKYLFRKEGQNVTLSCEQNLNHDAMYWYRQDPGQGLRLIYYSQIVNDFQKGDIAEGYSVSREKKESFPLTVTSAQKNPTAFYLCASSIRGGRRTDTQYFGPGTRLTVL.

J is TRBJ2-7 and V is TRBV14; the match to TRBD2 covers 11 bases. The J segment lost 1 base and the V segment lost 4 bases, leaving 3 bases of the junction unmatched. This CDR3 has 15 amino acids. In germline, CDR1 is SGHDN, CDR2 FVKESK. Written as DNA, the CDR3 is TGTGCCAGCAGCCCGGGACTAGCGGTATCCTACGAGCAGTACTTC. This encodes CASSPGLAVSYEQYF.

The table lists this clone with a count of one. The gene calls are TRBV2 and TRBJ2-5, with a weak D call TRBD2 (6 bases). Germline CDR1 SNHLY, CDR2 FYNNEI. The CDR3 runs to 14 residues. Trimming removed 1 base from V and 5 bases from J, with 11 bases in between. The CDR3 DNA follows: TGTGCCAGCAGTGAAGTGCGGGAAGGGGAGACCCAGTACTTC. Amino acids: CASSEVREGETQYF.

V and J are TRBV28 and TRBJ2-1; D is uncertain. This CDR3 spans 12 amino acids. Between the trimmed V and J ends, which lost 3 bases and 7 bases, there was a span of 7 bases. Germline V gives CDR1 MDHEN, CDR2 SYDVKM. CDR3 region: CASSFGVNEQFF. CDR3 sequence (DNA): TGTGCCAGCAGTTTTGGAGTTAATGAGCAGTTCTTC.

The chain links TRBV7-9 to TRBJ2-5; the D is unclear. V shed 5 bases and J shed 1 base, with 8 bases lying between them. The CDR3 has 13 amino acids. CDR1 SEHNR and CDR2 FQNEAQ come from the germline V gene (reference sequence). CDR3 loop: CASSQTGQETQYF. Here the CDR3 DNA reads TGTGCCAGCAGCCAGACCGGCCAAGAGACCCAGTACTTC.

This clone was seen a single time. The chain is built from TRBV11-3 and TRBJ2-1; no clear D. The V gene lost 4 bases and the J gene lost 2 bases, with 18 bases spanning the gap. This CDR3 is 17 amino acids long. Germline V lookup: CDR1 SGHNT, CDR2 YENEEA. The CDR3, as DNA: TGTGCCAGCAGCTCAGACTCGGCGTCAGAGCCCTACAATGAGCAGTTCTTC. Its protein is CASSSDSASEPYNEQFF.

V gene TRBV6-5 combines with J gene TRBJ1-5, with D hard to call. The CDR3 has 12 residues. Trimming took 4 bases from V and 5 from J, leaving 6 bases between them. Germline V CDR1 and CDR2: MNHEY, SVGAGI. The CDR3 here is CASSSSDQPQHF. CDR3 coding DNA: TGTGCCAGCAGTTCTTCCGATCAGCCCCAGCATTTT.

The chain has TRBV2 and TRBJ1-4; D is unclear. Germline V gene data show CDR1 as SNHLY and CDR2 as FYNNEI. The CDR3 runs 12 residues. Trimming left V 8 bases short and J 8 bases short, with 12 bases between. CDR3 sequence (DNA): TGTGCCAGCCAGACAAATGGGGAAAAACTGTTTTTT. Its protein is CASQTNGEKLFF.

The chain combines TRBV6-5 with TRBJ2-1; D is ambiguous. This CDR3 comprises 14 residues. V dropped 6 bases and J dropped 8 bases, with 17 bases sitting between them. Germline V lookup: CDR1 MNHEY, CDR2 SVGAGI. CDR3 nucleotides: TGTGCCAGCAGAAGTGTTGAGAGCTGGGATGAGCAGTTCTTC. Amino acid sequence: CASRSVESWDEQFF.

V is TRBV19 and J is TRBJ2-5; D is unclear. CDR1 and CDR2 from the germline V gene are LNHDA and SQIVND (reference sequence). The V end lost 1 base, the J end lost 5 bases, and 20 bases lay between the germline ends. The CDR3 has 17 residues. The CDR3 region has the DNA TGTGCCAGTAGTATAGCTACTGATGGGCCCTTTGGGGAGACCCAGTACTTC. Amino acids: CASSIATDGPFGETQYF.

The chain uses TRBV15 and TRBJ2-1, with D hard to call. Trimming took 1 base from V and 5 from J, leaving 18 bases between them. The CDR3 loop spans 17 amino acids. Looked up from germline, CDR1 is LNHNV and CDR2 is YYDKDF (reference sequence). CDR3 sequence: CATSRVRGPAWDNEQFF. For the CDR3, the DNA is TGTGCCACCAGCAGAGTCCGCGGTCCAGCCTGGGACAATGAGCAGTTCTTC.

J is TRBJ1-2 and V is TRBV27; 10 bases agree with TRBD1. Trimming removed 3 bases from V and 5 bases from J; junction bases left unmatched: 15. The CDR3 totals 18 residues. CDR1 is MNHEY, CDR2 SMNVEV, per germline (reference sequence). CDR3 in amino acids: CASSFRPGRDRGLYGYTF. In nucleotides, the CDR3 is TGTGCCAGCAGTTTCCGTCCTGGTAGGGACAGGGGACTGTATGGCTACACCTTC.

This chain connects TRBV18 to TRBJ2-3; 8 bases map to TRBD2. The CDR3 is made up of 17 amino acids. J was trimmed by 2 bases and V by 0 bases; bases with no gene match: 7. The germline CDR1 and CDR2 sequences are KGHSH and LQKENI. In DNA, the CDR3 is TGTGCCAGCTCACCACCAAGGCGGGAGGCAAACACAGATACGCAGTATTTT. This codes for CASSPPRREANTDTQYF.